The source of this T cell receptor beta chain is a study of blood T cell repertoires in COVID-19. Donors in Cohort 3 counted as recovered after two negative PCRs, clearance, or symptom resolution. Authors' data handling: Reference gene primer amplification gave estimated nucleated cell counts. Only in-frame clones appear in the TCRdb table, and some are missing; sequencing was by immunoSEQ multiplex PCR. For V, J and clone size, that table is used; D and trimming come from the DNA. This sample has about 310,000 clones, with over 80% found just once. CDR1 and CDR2 from the germline V gene are SEHNR and FQNEAQ (reference sequence). The V and J ends lost 1 base and 2 bases respectively, with 14 bases between them. The CDR3 has 17 amino acids.

The V gene is TRBV7-9, the J gene TRBJ2-2; D is ambiguous. The sequenced sample consisted of PBMCs or T cells enriched from blood (not recorded which). This TCR was sampled from a woman aged 18-29 years who had recovered from COVID-19. The CDR3 region has the DNA TGTGCCAGCAGCTTAGGCTCCCTGCGACACAACACCGGGGAGCTGTTTTTT. This gives the protein CASSLGSLRHNTGELFF.